This T cell receptor (beta chain) was sequenced in a study of OX40 agonist ivuxolimab in advanced cancers. Study-wide background: While on treatment, patients had intravenous ivuxolimab at 0.01 to 10 mg/kg every 2 weeks. Age averaged around 60 years (range about 20 to 80), and roughly 80% were male. General study results and limits: Among T cells, CD8+ cells averaged more expanded clones than CD4+ cells.

Germline CDR1 reads SGDLS; CDR2 reads YYNGEE. The length of the CDR3 is 16 residues. Germline trimming cut 3 bases from V and 2 bases from J; bases unmatched to any gene: 3. About this clone itself: Its target is not known.

Measured with immunoSEQ multiplex PCR; TCRdb has only the in-frame clones, and not every one. The table shows tens of thousands of clones, with around 84% occurring only once. The sample consisted of CD4+ or CD8+ T cells sorted from blood, taken in a trial of the OX40 agonist ivuxolimab. The chain employs TRBV9 and TRBJ2-2, with 11 bases identical to TRBD2. This receptor was taken from an adult with an advanced solid tumor such as melanoma, head and neck, liver or kidney cancer. The CDR3 DNA sequence: TGTGCCAGCAGCGGGGGACTAGCGGTTAACACCGGGGAGCTGTTTTTT. Protein product: CASSGGLAVNTGELFF.